This TCR beta chain was identified during a study of Tregs in tolerant kidney transplant recipients. Assay: immunoSEQ multiplex PCR; the TCRdb copy retains only in-frame clones and omits some. Of roughly 86,000 clones in the sample, more than 85% were seen once. Regarding the study as a whole: Tregs expanded with activated donor B cells seemed most donor-specific. In tolerant patients, donor-specific Tregs outgrew total Tregs, suggesting antigen-driven expansion. Biological reproducibility was not directly addressed, but technical replication error appeared minimal.

Remarks on this clone: Its specificity is not known.

Mixed chimerism was transient after nonmyeloablative marrow transplants from related graft donors. Unstimulated Tregs (CD4+CD25+CD127-) and CD4+CD25- non-Tregs were sorted from PBMCs. The CDR3 covers 15 residues. Germline CDR1 is GTSNPN and CDR2 is SVGIG (reference sequence). V was trimmed by 3 bases and J by 3 bases, leaving 15 bases between them. This receptor was identified in a human patient who received a combined kidney and bone marrow transplant. Some T cells may trace back to the graft donor. Source: CD4+ T cells from blood (PBMCs), taken 12 months after the transplant. The chain recombines TRBV30 with TRBJ1-3, with a tentative D call TRBD1 (6 bases). CDR3 DNA sequence: TGTGCCTGGAGCAAACAGGGTGTCAGTGGAAACACCATATATTTT. It is translated as CAWSKQGVSGNTIYF.